A selection of T cell receptor beta chains follows, all from one sample in a study of cytotoxic CD8 clonotypes in ibrutinib-treated CLL. TCRdb's table, derived via immunoSEQ multiplex PCR, lists solely in-frame clones and lacks some. The data hold 250,000 to 350,000 clones, with about 72% observed a single time. Sequences were derived from PBMCs, sampled at disease progression, from a patient treated with ibrutinib. These receptors all come from a human donor with chronic lymphocytic leukemia. The CDR3 runs from the conserved cysteine through the conserved F or W. D genes are given only for firm matches. Rows give clone size only sometimes, using once, few, many, or a class for an expanded clone.

D	size	J	V	CDR3	DNA
TRBD2	NA	TRBJ2-3	TRBV7-9	CASSFTSGGADTQYF	TGTGCCAGCAGCTTCACTAGCGGGGGGGCCGATACGCAGTATTTT
NA	once	TRBJ2-7	TRBV10-2	CASSGTRYEQYF	TGCGCCAGCAGCGGGACTCGCTACGAGCAGTACTTC
TRBD1	few	TRBJ1-2	TRBV10-2	CASRKPDRRYGYTF	TGCGCCAGCAGGAAACCGGACAGGCGATATGGCTACACCTTC
TRBD2	NA	TRBJ2-6	TRBV27	CASSWTRVGANVLTF	TGTGCCAGCAGTTGGACTAGGGTTGGGGCCAACGTCCTGACTTTC
NA	NA	TRBJ2-5	TRBV15	CATSRDYGGETQYF	TGTGCCACCAGCAGAGATTATGGGGGCGAGACCCAGTACTTC
NA	once	TRBJ2-2	TRBV11-2	CASSPRDGRTRELFF	TGTGCCAGCAGCCCCCGAGACGGCAGGACTCGGGAGCTGTTTTTT
NA	NA	TRBJ2-2	TRBV5-1	CASTFAKGRVAGELFF	TGCGCCAGCACCTTCGCGAAGGGTAGAGTAGCCGGGGAGCTGTTTTTT
TRBD1	NA	TRBJ1-5	TRBV19	CASSILTGAGQPQHF	TGTGCCAGTAGTATATTGACAGGGGCGGGACAGCCCCAGCATTTT
TRBD1	NA	TRBJ1-1	TRBV7-3	CASSSHRGSTEAFF	TGTGCCAGCAGCTCGCACAGGGGTTCTACTGAAGCTTTCTTT
NA	NA	TRBJ2-7	TRBV2	CASRGGQRGTGQYF	TGTGCCAGCAGAGGGGGGCAGAGGGGGACCGGACAGTACTTC
NA	NA	TRBJ2-7	TRBV5-4	CASSLASVYEQYF	TGTGCCAGCAGCTTGGCTAGCGTCTACGAGCAGTACTTC
NA	NA	TRBJ2-4	TRBV7-9	CASSPGGGEGAKNIQYF	TGTGCCAGCAGCCCCGGTGGGGGAGAAGGAGCCAAAAACATTCAGTACTTC
NA	once	TRBJ1-1	TRBV5-1	CASSLAGAGTEAFF	TGCGCCAGCAGCTTGGCAGGGGCAGGGACTGAAGCTTTCTTT
NA	NA	TRBJ2-5	TRBV7-2	CASSLLGTTDQETQYF	TGTGCCAGCAGCCTACTTGGGACAACGGACCAAGAGACCCAGTACTTC
TRBD1	NA	TRBJ2-1	TRBV5-3	CARSLREDRGYNEQFF	TGTGCCAGAAGCTTGAGAGAGGACAGGGGATACAATGAGCAGTTCTTC
TRBD2	NA	TRBJ2-5	TRBV9	CASSVRGGVQETQYF	TGTGCCAGCAGCGTACGCGGGGGGGTCCAAGAGACCCAGTACTTC
TRBD2	few	TRBJ2-7	TRBV4-1	CASSQPRAGRYEQYF	TGCGCCAGCAGCCAACCAAGAGCGGGACGGTACGAGCAGTACTTC
NA	NA	TRBJ2-7	TRBV21-1	CASSPGVEQYF	TGTGCCAGCAGCCCCGGCGTGGAGCAGTACTTC
TRBD2	NA	TRBJ2-7	TRBV6-6	CASSRLAGKVFYEQYF	TGTGCCAGCAGCCGACTAGCGGGAAAAGTCTTCTACGAGCAGTACTTC
TRBD1	NA	TRBJ2-1	TRBV7-9	CASSAWTGEHNEQFF	TGTGCCAGCAGCGCGTGGACAGGGGAACACAATGAGCAGTTCTTC
NA	NA	TRBJ1-4	TRBV7-9	CASSLVGNGGEKLFF	TGTGCCAGCAGCTTAGTCGGTAATGGTGGTGAAAAACTGTTTTTT
TRBD2	NA	TRBJ2-3	TRBV19	CASNPGLAGDTQYF	TGTGCCAGTAATCCGGGACTAGCAGGAGATACGCAGTATTTT
NA	few	TRBJ1-2	TRBV5-4	CASSLRGGGYGYTF	TGTGCCAGCAGCTTGAGGGGAGGGGGCTATGGCTACACCTTC
NA	NA	TRBJ2-1	TRBV5-6	CASSLMRDYNEQFF	TGTGCCAGCAGCTTGATGCGGGACTACAATGAGCAGTTCTTC
NA	NA	TRBJ1-3	TRBV7-9	CASSPQGTTIYF	TGTGCCAGCAGCCCACAGGGAACCACCATATATTTT
NA	NA	TRBJ2-3	TRBV5-6	CASRISDTQYF	TGTGCCAGCAGAATTTCTGATACGCAGTATTTT
NA	NA	TRBJ1-2	TRBV10-2	CASRDSYGYTF	TGCGCCAGCAGAGACAGTTATGGCTACACCTTC
NA	NA	TRBJ2-5	TRBV29-1	CSVEYDQETQYF	TGCAGCGTTGAATATGACCAAGAGACCCAGTACTTC
NA	NA	TRBJ2-7	TRBV11-2	CASSLWAGYEQYF	TGTGCCAGCAGCTTATGGGCAGGGTACGAGCAGTACTTC
NA	NA	TRBJ1-2	TRBV2	CASRSGPPDDGYTF	TGTGCCAGCAGGTCGGGTCCGCCGGACGATGGCTACACCTTC
NA	NA	TRBJ2-2	TRBV2	CASSEVSLPGELFF	TGTGCCAGCAGTGAGGTCTCCCTCCCCGGGGAGCTGTTTTTT
NA	few	TRBJ2-4	TRBV11-2	CASSLDGREGDKNIQYF	TGTGCCAGCAGCTTAGATGGCAGGGAAGGGGACAAAAACATTCAGTACTTC
TRBD1	once	TRBJ2-2	TRBV7-3	CASSSRVKLGQGPGELFF	TGTGCCAGCAGCTCCCGGGTCAAACTGGGACAGGGCCCAGGGGAGCTGTTTTTT
TRBD1	NA	TRBJ2-1	TRBV5-1	CASSLAGTGAPSSYNEQFF	TGCGCCAGCAGCTTGGCCGGGACAGGGGCCCCCAGCTCCTACAATGAGCAGTTCTTC
TRBD1	few	TRBJ2-7	TRBV7-9	CASSSTGGILREQYF	TGTGCCAGCAGCTCGACAGGGGGTATACTACGCGAGCAGTACTTC
TRBD2	NA	TRBJ2-5	TRBV4-1	CASSQGAVGAGGGETQYF	TGCGCCAGCAGCCAAGGGGCTGTGGGAGCGGGGGGCGGCGAGACCCAGTACTTC
NA	NA	TRBJ2-6	TRBV2	CARRGTSGANVLTF	TGTGCCCGAAGGGGGACCTCTGGGGCCAACGTCCTGACTTTC
NA	few	TRBJ2-1	TRBV4-1	CASSQERGFTYNEQFF	TGCGCCAGCAGCCAAGAACGGGGTTTCACCTACAATGAGCAGTTCTTC
NA	NA	TRBJ2-5	TRBV19	CASSPSGGTETQYF	TGTGCCAGTAGTCCCTCCGGAGGGACAGAGACCCAGTACTTC
NA	few	TRBJ1-4	TRBV2	CASSVGGANEKLFF	TGTGCCAGCAGTGTTGGGGGGGCAAATGAAAAACTGTTTTTT
NA	many	TRBJ2-2	TRBV6-4	CASSVRRDGELFF	TGTGCCAGCAGTGTCAGAAGGGACGGGGAGCTGTTTTTT
NA	NA	TRBJ2-7	TRBV9	CASSDGSWPYEQYF	TGTGCCAGCAGCGACGGGAGTTGGCCCTACGAGCAGTACTTC
NA	NA	TRBJ1-4	TRBV7-2	CASSLAPNEKLFF	TGTGCCAGCAGCTTAGCTCCTAATGAAAAACTGTTTTTT
NA	NA	TRBJ1-2	TRBV11-3	CASSSWGSYGYTF	TGTGCCAGCAGCTCTTGGGGTAGCTATGGCTACACCTTC
TRBD2	NA	TRBJ2-2	TRBV2	CASSPPGLAGVWNTGELFF	TGTGCCAGCAGTCCCCCGGGACTAGCGGGAGTTTGGAACACCGGGGAGCTGTTTTTT
TRBD1	NA	TRBJ2-2	TRBV5-4	CASSLAGRGWNTGELFF	TGTGCCAGCAGCTTGGCCGGCAGGGGGTGGAACACCGGGGAGCTGTTTTTT
NA	few	TRBJ1-5	TRBV7-9	CASSLAQGRGPQHF	TGTGCCAGCAGCCTAGCCCAGGGCCGAGGGCCCCAGCATTTT
NA	few	TRBJ2-1	TRBV7-3	CASSPRRDNEQFF	TGTGCCAGCAGCCCTCGCAGGGACAATGAGCAGTTCTTC